These 23 T cell receptor beta chains were all obtained from the same sample, sequenced in a study of blood T cell repertoires in COVID-19. Assay used: immunoSEQ multiplex PCR; TCRdb lists only in-frame clones, some missing. The repertoire holds around 77,000 clones, roughly 82% seen once, with 15% to 20% in the top ten. What was sequenced was peripheral blood. The receptors stem from a human donor in a cohort sampled during active COVID-19.

This clone was seen only once. V is TRBV7-2 and J is TRBJ1-2, with a tentative D call TRBD1 (6 bases). Trimming stripped 5 bases from V and 7 bases from J, with 14 bases between. Germline V gene sequence: CDR1 SGHTA, CDR2 FQGNSA. The CDR3 runs 13 residues. The CDR3 here is CASSRNREGGYTF. The CDR3 coding sequence is TGTGCCAGCAGCCGTAACAGGGAGGGTGGCTACACCTTC. The entire variable domain, with the rest obtained from reference TRBV7-2 and TRBJ1-2, is as follows: GAGVSQSPSNKVTEKGKDVELRCDPISGHTALYWYRQSLGQGLEFLIYFQGNSAPDKSGLPSDRFSAERTGGSVSTLTIQRTQQEDSAVYLCASSRNREGGYTFGSGTRLTVV.

V is TRBV12-3 or TRBV12-4 and J is TRBJ1-1; D remains unclear. Trimming cost V 3 bases and J 9 bases, with 8 bases left between them. This CDR3 spans 11 amino acids. The CDR3 DNA follows: TGTGCCAGCAGTTTCCCCCCAAAAGCTTTCTTT. This sequence encodes CASSFPPKAFF.

The chain links TRBV20-1 to TRBJ2-7; possible D gene TRBD2, 5 bases. This CDR3 comprises 15 residues. In germline, CDR1 is DFQATT, CDR2 SNEGSKA (reference sequence). The ends were cut back, 3 bases at V and 4 bases at J, with 19 bases in the middle. CDR3 nucleotide sequence: TGCAGTGCTAGTCCTACGGAGGTCCCCTATTACGAGCAGTACTTC. It codes for CSASPTEVPYYEQYF.

The sample holds a few counts of this clone. This rearrangement joins TRBV7-2 to TRBJ1-3, with unresolved D. The CDR3 covers 14 residues. CDR1 is SGHTA, CDR2 FQGNSA, per germline. Trimming took off 1 base at V and 2 bases at J, with 6 bases between the two ends. CDR3 sequence (DNA): TGTGCCAGCAGCTTAGAGTGGCCTGGAAACACCATATATTTT. It encodes CASSLEWPGNTIYF.

This clone was detected a few times. The J gene is TRBJ2-3, the V gene TRBV20-1, with D maybe TRBD2 (6 bases). Germline V gene lookup returns CDR1 DFQATT and CDR2 SNEGSKA (reference sequence). V lost 7 bases to trimming and J lost 5 bases, with 10 bases between them. This CDR3 comprises 11 residues. The CDR3 region is CSVAREDTQYF. The CDR3 DNA is TGCAGTGTAGCGCGGGAAGATACGCAGTATTTT.

The gene calls are TRBV7-2 and TRBJ2-1, with 11 bases lining up with TRBD2. The CDR3 extends over 15 amino acids. Germline V gene data show CDR1 as SGHTA and CDR2 as FQGNSA. Trimming removed 4 bases from V and 16 bases from J; junction bases left unmatched: 15. Here the CDR3 DNA reads TGTGCCAGCAGCTCTCTGTGGGTAGCGGGGGGGCGAGTATTCTTC. Encoded protein: CASSSLWVAGGRVFF.

J is TRBJ2-2 and V is TRBV27; D remains ambiguous. The CDR3 totals 13 residues. The V gene's germline CDR1 is MNHEY and CDR2 SMNVEV (reference sequence). The V and J ends lost 2 bases and 6 bases respectively, with 7 bases between them. Written as DNA, the CDR3 is TGTGCCAGCAGTTTAGGAGTTTCCGGGGAGCTGTTTTTT. It specifies CASSLGVSGELFF.

V and J are TRBV7-2 and TRBJ1-2, with a possible D match to TRBD1 (6 bases). The V gene's germline CDR1 is SGHTA and CDR2 FQGNSA. The CDR3 sequence is 15 residues long. V lost 7 bases and J lost 4, with 19 bases in between. The CDR3 bases are TGTGCCAGCAACCTTTTTACAGGGCTCGTCTATGGCTACACCTTC. Protein: CASNLFTGLVYGYTF.

V and J are TRBV4-2 and TRBJ2-3, with a possible D match to TRBD2 (5 bases). The CDR3 has 16 amino acids. Germline V gives CDR1 LGHNA, CDR2 YNFKEQ. With 2 bases removed from V and 1 base from J, the gap between germline ends came to 13 bases. CDR3 bases: TGTGCCAGCAGCCAACTCGGGCGGGTCGGCACAGATACGCAGTATTTT. It yields the protein CASSQLGRVGTDTQYF.

This chain joins TRBV4-1 and TRBJ1-3; D is unclear. Germline V gives CDR1 MGHRA, CDR2 YSYEKL. This CDR3 comprises 16 residues. The germline V and J ends were trimmed by 1 base and 0 bases, with 10 bases remaining between them. This chain's CDR3 is CASSQGRVYSGNTIYF. Here the CDR3 DNA reads TGCGCCAGCAGCCAAGGTCGGGTTTACTCTGGAAACACCATATATTTT.

The chain recombines TRBV18 with TRBJ1-4; D is ambiguous. The V gene lost 3 bases and the J gene lost 5 bases, with 7 bases spanning the gap. This CDR3 is 13 amino acids long. CDR1 is KGHSH, CDR2 LQKENI, per germline. The chain's CDR3 is CASSPGQNEKLFF. Written as DNA, the CDR3 is TGTGCCAGCTCACCGGGCCAGAATGAAAAACTGTTTTTT.

V and J are TRBV5-6 and TRBJ2-5; TRBD2 might be the D (5 bases). The CDR3 has 13 amino acids. V lost 0 bases to trimming and J lost 4 bases, with 7 bases between them. In germline, CDR1 is SGHDT, CDR2 YYEEEE. The CDR3 protein is CASSLAGGETQYF. The CDR3 DNA is TGTGCCAGCAGCTTGGCCGGAGGAGAGACCCAGTACTTC.

The chain joins TRBV7-9 to TRBJ2-7; 9 bases are shared with TRBD1. The CDR3 is 15 amino acids. With 6 bases clipped from V and 4 bases from J, the junction kept 10 bases outside the gene matches. Germline CDR1 SEHNR, CDR2 FQNEAQ (reference sequence). As DNA, the CDR3 is TGTGCCAGCAGACCCGGGACAGGGACCTCTTACGAGCAGTACTTC. Translation gives CASRPGTGTSYEQYF.

The chain uses TRBV5-8 and TRBJ2-7; the match to TRBD1 covers 12 bases. Germline CDR1 and CDR2: SGHTS and YDEGEE. Trimming took 3 bases from V and 6 from J; bases not matched to a gene: 4. The CDR3 sequence is 14 residues long. CDR3 residues: CASSSGDRGREQYF. For the CDR3, the DNA is TGTGCCAGCAGCTCTGGGGACAGGGGGCGCGAGCAGTACTTC.

The count of this clone is one. This CDR3 is CASSFLGSHEQYF. CDR3 nucleotides: TGTGCCAGCAGCTTCTTGGGGAGCCACGAGCAGTACTTC. The chain carries TRBV7-9 and TRBJ2-7; tentative D call: TRBD2 (5 bases). Between the trimmed V and J ends, which lost 3 bases and 5 bases, there was a span of 11 bases. Germline CDR1 reads SEHNR; CDR2 reads FQNEAQ (reference sequence). There are 13 residues in the CDR3.

This clone occurred once. The V call is TRBV7-9, the J call TRBJ2-7; TRBD1 agrees at 9 bases. The germline V gene has CDR1 SEHNR and CDR2 FQNEAQ (reference sequence). The CDR3 loop spans 15 amino acids. Losses at the gene ends were 1 base for V and 5 bases for J; bases not matched to a gene: 6. The CDR3 DNA sequence: TGTGCCAGCAGCTTAGGCCCGGACAGGGGAGACGAGCAGTACTTC. This translates into CASSLGPDRGDEQYF.

V gene TRBV24-1 combines with J gene TRBJ2-1; 10 bases map to TRBD1. This CDR3 region has 12 residues. In germline, CDR1 is KGHDR, CDR2 SFDVKD. V was pared by 4 bases and J by 14 bases, with 4 bases of the junction left unmatched. CDR3 sequence: CATSERGQGEFF. The CDR3 DNA sequence: TGTGCCACCAGTGAAAGAGGACAGGGGGAGTTCTTC.

The chain recombines TRBV11-2 with TRBJ2-7, with 8 bases matching TRBD2. V lost 1 base, J lost 6 bases, and 8 bases stayed unmatched. The CDR3 has 15 amino acids. Looked up from germline, CDR1 is SGHAT and CDR2 is FQNNGV. The CDR3 spells CASSLVTGGPSEQYF. Written as DNA, the CDR3 is TGTGCCAGCAGCTTAGTGACGGGGGGGCCTAGCGAGCAGTACTTC.

The chain is built from TRBV4-2 and TRBJ1-5, with 10 bases that match TRBD1. This CDR3 spans 17 amino acids. V lost 1 base to trimming and J lost 5 bases; unmatched junction nucleotides: 8. Germline lookup yields CDR1 LGHNA and CDR2 YNFKEQ. This CDR3 is CASSQGGDRGQDQPQHF. The DNA of the CDR3 is TGTGCCAGCAGCCAAGGTGGGGACAGGGGCCAGGATCAGCCCCAGCATTTT.

The chain couples TRBV18 to TRBJ2-7; 7 bases align to TRBD1. CDR1 and CDR2 (germline): KGHSH, LQKENI. The V and J ends lost 3 bases and 5 bases, in that order; junction bases with no gene match: 7. CDR3 length: 14 residues. CDR3 nucleotides: TGTGCCAGCTCACCGACAGGGCCCAGGGACGAGCAGTACTTC. Amino acids: CASSPTGPRDEQYF.

On this clone: The same CDR3 arises from other DNA sequences in this sample as well. The chain joins TRBV3-1 (or the pseudogene TRBV3-2) to TRBJ1-3, with D unclear. Germline CDR1 and CDR2: LGHDT and YNNKEL (reference sequence). V was cut by 1 base and J by 4 bases, with 11 bases left in between. This CDR3 spans 15 amino acids. CDR3 residues: CASSQGTRSGNTIYF. CDR3 DNA sequence: TGTGCCAGCAGCCAAGGAACCAGGTCGGGAAACACCATATATTTT.

CDR3 region: CASSQPLGAGAFF. For the CDR3, the DNA is TGTGCCAGCAGCCAGCCTTTGGGGGCCGGGGCTTTCTTT. J is TRBJ1-1 and V is TRBV16; maybe TRBD1 (6 bases). Trimming pared 3 bases from V and 11 bases from J, leaving 16 bases between. This CDR3 is built from 13 residues. CDR1 KGHSY and CDR2 FQNENV come from the germline V gene.

V usage is TRBV19 and J usage is TRBJ1-3; D unclear. The V and J ends lost 3 bases and 0 bases respectively, with 9 bases between them. CDR1 is LNHDA, CDR2 SQIVND, per germline (reference sequence). This CDR3 region has 15 residues. The CDR3 DNA follows: TGTGCCAGTAGTATTGGTCAGAACTCTGGAAACACCATATATTTT. This codes for CASSIGQNSGNTIYF.